Below, 26 T cell receptor beta chains from the same sample are listed, as sequenced in a study of cytomegalovirus exposure and HLA in healthy donors listed by TCRdb under 2017. The library was built by means of the immunoSEQ multiplex PCR assay. The multiplex PCR relied on a mix of 60 forward primers for TCR Vbeta segments and 13 reverse primers for TCR Jbeta segments. TCRdb retrieved this table from immuneACCESS and kept in-frame rearrangements only. Not all clones are present; in checked studies, unresolved V genes account for under half, and no reason is known for the remainder. Here the sample has 60,000 to 85,000 clones; around 78% occur a single time. 1.6% of the sample is held by the ten biggest clonotypes. Specimen: PBMCs. These receptor sequences come from a middle-aged man in good health and CMV-seronegative.

The chain couples TRBV27 to TRBJ1-2; a weak D match, TRBD1 (6 bases). Per the germline V gene, CDR1 is MNHEY and CDR2 is SMNVEV (reference sequence). The length of the CDR3 is 16 residues. Trimming shortened V by 4 bases and J by 4 bases, and 19 bases separated the two germline ends. The CDR3 here is CASSSPLRGGSYGYTF. In nucleotides, the CDR3 is TGTGCCAGCAGTTCCCCCCTAAGGGGGGGCAGCTATGGCTACACCTTC.

DNA for the CDR3: TGCGCCAGCAGTGAGTCTTGGCGGGATACGCAGTATTTT. This gives the protein CASSESWRDTQYF. The chain links TRBV10-1 to TRBJ2-3; unclear D gene. CDR1 and CDR2 from the germline V gene are WNHNN and SYGVQD (reference sequence). The CDR3 consists of 13 residues. The ends were cut back, 0 bases at V and 6 bases at J, with 7 bases in the middle.

The chain recombines TRBV11-2 with TRBJ2-4; 9 positions match TRBD1. Per germline, CDR1 SGHAT and CDR2 FQNNGV. J was trimmed by 5 bases and V by 1 base; bases with no gene match: 9. The CDR3 is made up of 17 amino acids. DNA of the CDR3: TGTGCCAGCAGCTTAGCCCGACCGGGACAGGGCCAAAACATTCAGTACTTC. Translation: CASSLARPGQGQNIQYF. The entire variable domain, with the rest obtained from reference TRBV11-2 and TRBJ2-4, is as follows: EAGVAQSPRYKIIEKRQSVAFWCNPISGHATLYWYQQILGQGPKLLIQFQNNGVVDDSQLPKDRFSAERLKGVDSTLKIQPAKLEDSAVYLCASSLARPGQGQNIQYFGAGTRLSVL.

The V gene is TRBV2, the J gene TRBJ2-5; 9 nucleotides agree with TRBD1. V lost 6 bases and J lost 2; bases outside the gene matches: 4. The CDR3 loop spans 14 amino acids. The germline gives CDR1 SNHLY, CDR2 FYNNEI. CDR3 sequence: CASSSDRGQETQYF. The DNA for the CDR3 is TGTGCCAGCAGCTCGGACAGGGGTCAAGAGACCCAGTACTTC.

The CDR3 region is CASSETEYNEQFF. CDR3 nucleotides: TGTGCCAGCAGTGAGACAGAGTACAATGAGCAGTTCTTC. This chain uses TRBV6-4 with TRBJ2-1, with a possible D match to TRBD1 (5 bases). Per germline, CDR1 MRHNA and CDR2 SNTAGT. Trimming took 3 bases from V and 4 from J, leaving 7 bases between them. The CDR3 consists of 13 residues.

This clone has a handful of counts. The chain joins TRBV4-1 to TRBJ1-2, with D possibly matching TRBD1 (6 bases). The CDR3 consists of 13 residues. V was clipped by 1 base and J by 8 bases, with 11 bases between them. Germline V gene lookup returns CDR1 MGHRA and CDR2 YSYEKL. CDR3 nucleotides: TGCGCCAGCAGCCAAGGGGACATCGGCGGCTACACCTTC. As protein: CASSQGDIGGYTF.

The V gene is TRBV7-9, the J gene TRBJ1-1; D call uncertain. V dropped 1 base and J dropped 6 bases, with 6 bases sitting between them. Germline CDR1 is SEHNR and CDR2 is FQNEAQ (reference sequence). The CDR3 runs to 12 residues. CDR3 nucleotide sequence: TGTGCCAGCAGCTTAGAATCTCCTGAAGCTTTCTTT. Translated, it gives CASSLESPEAFF.

The genes are TRBV19 and TRBJ1-1; D call uncertain. Trimming left V 5 bases short and J 3 bases short, with 13 bases between. CDR1 and CDR2 (germline): LNHDA, SQIVND (reference sequence). The CDR3 is made up of 14 amino acids. The CDR3 DNA reads TGTGCCAGTAGTTTTCCTAGGATGTACACTGAAGCTTTCTTT. Residues: CASSFPRMYTEAFF.

The chain combines TRBV27 with TRBJ1-1; 7 bases fit TRBD1. V lost 5 bases and J lost 2; bases outside the gene matches: 14. CDR3 length: 17 amino acids. CDR1 MNHEY and CDR2 SMNVEV come from the germline V gene (reference sequence). CDR3 bases: TGTGCCAGCAGTGAAAATTTCTTGGGACAGACAAACACTGAAGCTTTCTTT. Encoded protein: CASSENFLGQTNTEAFF.

A few counts support this clone. CDR3 sequence: CASSIPGQKKETQYF. CDR3 in DNA: TGCGCCAGCAGCATCCCGGGACAGAAGAAAGAGACCCAGTACTTC. The genes are TRBV5-1 and TRBJ2-5; 7 positions agree with TRBD1. The V gene's germline CDR1 is SGHRS and CDR2 YFSETQ. J was trimmed by 3 bases and V by 4 bases; bases with no gene match: 9. The CDR3 has 15 residues. Full variable domain (missing parts from reference TRBV5-1 and TRBJ2-5): KAGVTQTPRYLIKTRGQQVTLSCSPISGHRSVSWYQQTPGQGLQFLFEYFSETQRNKGNFPGRFSGRQFSNSRSEMNVSTLELGDSALYLCASSIPGQKKETQYFGPGTRLLVL.

This chain joins TRBV28 and TRBJ1-5; a possible D gene is TRBD1 (6 bases). This CDR3 has 14 residues. The V gene's germline CDR1 is MDHEN and CDR2 SYDVKM. Trimming pared 3 bases from V and 7 bases from J, leaving 13 bases between. This CDR3 is CASSFPTGGQPQHF. The CDR3 DNA reads TGTGCCAGCAGTTTCCCAACGGGGGGCCAGCCCCAGCATTTT.

In regard to this clone: The sample holds other DNA sequences that translate to the same CDR3. The chain couples TRBV6-1 to TRBJ2-1; 13 bases match TRBD2. The junction had 1 base not matched to a gene; V was cut back by 1 base and J by 7 bases. The V gene's germline CDR1 is MNHNS and CDR2 SASEGT. The CDR3 runs 15 residues. CDR3 bases: TGTGCCAGCAGTGAAGGGACTAGCGGGAGTAATGAGCAGTTCTTC. Translating gives CASSEGTSGSNEQFF.

The chain uses TRBV7-6 and TRBJ2-3; tentative D call: TRBD2 (6 bases). V gave up 4 bases and J gave up 6 bases, with 14 bases separating them. The CDR3 has 14 residues. The germline CDR1 and CDR2 sequences are SGHVS and FNYEAQ. The CDR3 coding sequence is TGTGCCAGCAGCTCCCAGCTCCGGGGGGATACGCAGTATTTT. Protein product: CASSSQLRGDTQYF.

As for this clone: Within the sample, other DNA sequences also encode this same CDR3. The J gene is TRBJ2-7, the V gene TRBV5-1; TRBD1 aligns across 8 bases. Looked up from germline, CDR1 is SGHRS and CDR2 is YFSETQ. CDR3 size: 14 residues. V lost 7 bases and J lost 3; bases outside the gene matches: 9. The CDR3 reads CASSLGQGFYEQYF. In DNA, the CDR3 is TGCGCCAGCTCCCTCGGACAGGGCTTCTACGAGCAGTACTTC.

The chain employs TRBV19 and TRBJ2-4; a possible D gene is TRBD1 (6 bases). CDR3 length equals 14 residues. The germline V gene encodes CDR1 LNHDA and CDR2 SQIVND (reference sequence). V lost 5 bases to trimming and J lost 6 bases, with 14 bases between them. The CDR3 region has the DNA TGTGCCAGTAGTCCACAGGGTGGGGGAAACATTCAGTACTTC. The encoded protein is CASSPQGGGNIQYF.

The V call is TRBV9, the J call TRBJ2-3; the D is unclear. Germline CDR1 reads SGDLS; CDR2 reads YYNGEE. V shed 0 bases and J shed 2 bases, with 7 bases lying between them. This CDR3 region has 14 residues. As DNA, the CDR3 is TGTGCCAGCAGCGTAGACGGTTTCACAGATACGCAGTATTTT. The encoded protein is CASSVDGFTDTQYF.

This clone was detected a few times. The rearrangement uses TRBV19 and TRBJ1-1; TRBD1 aligns across 9 bases. The trim removed 5 bases at V and 4 bases at J, leaving 5 bases unmatched. Germline V gene sequence: CDR1 LNHDA, CDR2 SQIVND (reference sequence). The CDR3 sequence is 14 residues long. The CDR3 sequence is CASSGTGGGTEAFF. The CDR3 nucleotides are TGTGCCAGTAGTGGCACAGGGGGCGGCACTGAAGCTTTCTTT.

The V and J genes are TRBV27 and TRBJ2-1; 10 bases map to TRBD2. The trim removed 1 base at V and 3 bases at J, leaving 9 bases unmatched. The CDR3 contains 18 residues. In germline, CDR1 is MNHEY, CDR2 SMNVEV (reference sequence). CDR3 in DNA: TGTGCCAGCAGTTTATGGCTAGCGGGAGCCGGGAGCTACAATGAGCAGTTCTTC. It is translated as CASSLWLAGAGSYNEQFF.

This rearrangement joins TRBV19 to TRBJ2-1; 8 nucleotides match TRBD2. Losses at the gene ends were 6 bases for V and 2 bases for J; bases not matched to a gene: 6. CDR1 and CDR2 (germline): LNHDA, SQIVND (reference sequence). This CDR3 comprises 15 residues. In nucleotides, the CDR3 is TGTGCCAGTAGGCCAAGCGGGAGCCCCTACAATGAGCAGTTCTTC. This codes for CASRPSGSPYNEQFF.

The J gene is TRBJ2-3, the V gene TRBV9, with 10 bases that match TRBD2. There are 16 residues in the CDR3. Germline trimming cut 4 bases from V and 5 bases from J; bases unmatched to any gene: 10. CDR1 and CDR2 from the germline V gene are SGDLS and YYNGEE. CDR3 coding DNA: TGTGCCAGCAGCACAGCTAGCGGGAGTTTATTAGATACGCAGTATTTT. It specifies CASSTASGSLLDTQYF.

This clone showed up just a few times. V and J are TRBV18 and TRBJ2-7, with D possibly being TRBD1 (6 bases). The V end lost 2 bases, the J end lost 6 bases, and 14 bases lay between the germline ends. The CDR3 covers 14 residues. Germline V gene data show CDR1 as KGHSH and CDR2 as LQKENI. CDR3 amino acids: CASSPGRTAGEQYF. For the CDR3, the DNA is TGTGCCAGCTCACCAGGTCGGACAGCCGGCGAGCAGTACTTC. The complete variable domain, with remaining parts taken from reference TRBV18 and TRBJ2-7, reads NAGVMQNPRHLVRRRGQEARLRCSPMKGHSHVYWYRQLPEEGLKFMVYLQKENIIDESGMPKERFSAEFPKEGPSILRIQQVVRGDSAAYFCASSPGRTAGEQYFGPGTRLTVT.

The rearrangement uses TRBV11-2 and TRBJ2-5, with 10 bases fitting TRBD2. The CDR3 consists of 14 residues. Looked up from germline, CDR1 is SGHAT and CDR2 is FQNNGV. Trimming took 2 bases from V and 9 from J; bases not matched to a gene: 6. DNA of the CDR3: TGTGCCAGCAGCTTAAGAAGCGGGAGGGCCCCCCAGTACTTC. This codes for CASSLRSGRAPQYF.

The chain carries TRBV2 and TRBJ1-2; tentatively, D is TRBD1 (5 bases). This CDR3 has 13 residues. The V gene lost 4 bases and the J gene lost 6 bases, with 12 bases spanning the gap. Germline V lookup: CDR1 SNHLY, CDR2 FYNNEI. This CDR3 reads CASSAEQENGYTF. Here the CDR3 DNA reads TGTGCCAGCAGTGCTGAACAGGAGAATGGCTACACCTTC. Supplemented by reference TRBV2 and TRBJ1-2, the full variable domain reads EPEVTQTPSHQVTQMGQEVILRCVPISNHLYFYWYRQILGQKVEFLVSFYNNEISEKSEIFDDQFSVERPDGSNFTLKIRSTKLEDSAMYFCASSAEQENGYTFGSGTRLTVV.

V usage is TRBV4-1 and J usage is TRBJ2-2, with TRBD2 as a possible D gene (5 bases). This CDR3 is built from 17 residues. CDR1 and CDR2 (germline): MGHRA, YSYEKL. V dropped 3 bases and J dropped 2 bases, with 16 bases sitting between them. The chain's CDR3 is CASSHGSFSPNTGELFF. CDR3 coding DNA: TGCGCCAGCAGCCATGGGAGCTTCTCCCCTAACACCGGGGAGCTGTTTTTT.

This rearrangement joins TRBV6-6 to TRBJ1-1; 9 positions match TRBD1. Per germline, CDR1 MNHNY and CDR2 SVGAGI (reference sequence). The length of the CDR3 is 14 residues. V was clipped by 6 bases and J by 8 bases; unmatched bases: 10. The DNA for the CDR3 is TGTGCCAGCAGCACCGGGACAGGGTCTTTCGAAGCTTTCTTT. Amino acid sequence: CASSTGTGSFEAFF.

This clone was counted a single time. One junction end disagrees with the germline gene, perhaps due to a read error. The chain recombines TRBV28 with TRBJ2-7, with D tentatively TRBD2 (5 bases). Per germline, CDR1 MDHEN and CDR2 SYDVKM. There are 15 residues in the CDR3. CDR3 sequence: CASSEGTLHSHEQYF. DNA of the CDR3: TGTGCCAGCAGTGAGGGAACCCTCCACTCCCACGAGCAGTACTTC. The full variable domain, its missing parts supplied by reference TRBV28 and TRBJ2-7, is DVKVTQSSRYLVKRTGEKVFLECVQDMDHENMFWYRQDPGLGLRLIYFSYDVKMKEKGDIPEGYSVSREKKERFSLILESASTNQTSMYLCASSEGTLHSHEQYFGPGTRLTVT.